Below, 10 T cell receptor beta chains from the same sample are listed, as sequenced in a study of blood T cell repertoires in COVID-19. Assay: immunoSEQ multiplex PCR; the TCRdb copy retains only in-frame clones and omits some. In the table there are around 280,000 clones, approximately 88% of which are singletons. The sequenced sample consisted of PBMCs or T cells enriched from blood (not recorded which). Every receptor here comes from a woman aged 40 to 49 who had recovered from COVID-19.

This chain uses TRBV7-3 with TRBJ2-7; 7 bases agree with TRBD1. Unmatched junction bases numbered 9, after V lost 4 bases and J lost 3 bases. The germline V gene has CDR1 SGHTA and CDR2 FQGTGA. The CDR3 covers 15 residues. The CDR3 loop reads CASSYHRDSHYEQYF. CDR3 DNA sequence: TGTGCCAGCAGCTACCACCGGGACAGCCACTACGAGCAGTACTTC.

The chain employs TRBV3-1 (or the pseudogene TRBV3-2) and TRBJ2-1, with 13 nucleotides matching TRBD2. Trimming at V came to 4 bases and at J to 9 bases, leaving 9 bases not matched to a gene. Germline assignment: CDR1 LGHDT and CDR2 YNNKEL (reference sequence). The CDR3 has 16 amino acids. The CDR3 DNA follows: TGTGCCAGCAGCCTGGGAGGACTAGCGGGAGTGGCTGAGCAGTTCTTC. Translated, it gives CASSLGGLAGVAEQFF.

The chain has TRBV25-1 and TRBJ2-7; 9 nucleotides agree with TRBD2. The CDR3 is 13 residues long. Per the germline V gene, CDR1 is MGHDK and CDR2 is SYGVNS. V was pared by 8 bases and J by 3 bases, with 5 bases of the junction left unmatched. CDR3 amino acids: CASAGLAIYEQYF. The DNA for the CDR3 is TGTGCCAGCGCCGGACTAGCGATCTACGAGCAGTACTTC.

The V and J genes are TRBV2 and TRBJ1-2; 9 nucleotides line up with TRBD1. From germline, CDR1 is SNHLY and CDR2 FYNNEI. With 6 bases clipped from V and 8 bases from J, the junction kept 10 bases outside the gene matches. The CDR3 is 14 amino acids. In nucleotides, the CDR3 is TGTGCCAGCAGCGGGGACAGGGTAGTAAAGGGCTACACCTTC. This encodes CASSGDRVVKGYTF.

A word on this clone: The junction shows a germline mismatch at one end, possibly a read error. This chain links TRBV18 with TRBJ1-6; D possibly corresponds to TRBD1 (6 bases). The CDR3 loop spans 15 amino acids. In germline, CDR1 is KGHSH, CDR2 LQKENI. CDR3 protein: CASSQTGSSNSPLHF. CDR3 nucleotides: TGTGCCAGCTCACAAACAGGGTCCTCTAATTCACCCCTCCACTTT.

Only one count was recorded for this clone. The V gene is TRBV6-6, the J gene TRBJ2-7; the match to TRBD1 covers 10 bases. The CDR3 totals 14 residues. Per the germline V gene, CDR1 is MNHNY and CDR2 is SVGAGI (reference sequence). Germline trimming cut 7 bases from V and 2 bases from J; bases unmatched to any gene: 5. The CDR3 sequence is CASTRDRGPYEQYF. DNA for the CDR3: TGTGCCAGCACCAGGGACAGGGGACCCTACGAGCAGTACTTC.

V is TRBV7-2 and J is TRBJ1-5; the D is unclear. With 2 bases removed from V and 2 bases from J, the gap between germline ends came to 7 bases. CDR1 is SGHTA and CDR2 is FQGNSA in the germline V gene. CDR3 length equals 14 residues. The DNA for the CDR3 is TGTGCCAGCAGCTTACAACCGGGCAATCAGCCCCAGCATTTT. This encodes CASSLQPGNQPQHF.

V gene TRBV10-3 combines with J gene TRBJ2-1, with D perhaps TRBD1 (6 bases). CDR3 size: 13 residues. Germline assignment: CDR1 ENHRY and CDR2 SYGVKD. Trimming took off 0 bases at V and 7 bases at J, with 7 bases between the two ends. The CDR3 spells CAISESTGNEQFF. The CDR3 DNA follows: TGTGCCATCAGTGAGTCGACAGGAAATGAGCAGTTCTTC.

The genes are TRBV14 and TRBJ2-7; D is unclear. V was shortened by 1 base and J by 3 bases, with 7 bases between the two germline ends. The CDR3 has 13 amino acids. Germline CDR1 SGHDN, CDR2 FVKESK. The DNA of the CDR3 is TGTGCCAGCAGCCAAGTGAACAGCTACGAGCAGTACTTC. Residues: CASSQVNSYEQYF.

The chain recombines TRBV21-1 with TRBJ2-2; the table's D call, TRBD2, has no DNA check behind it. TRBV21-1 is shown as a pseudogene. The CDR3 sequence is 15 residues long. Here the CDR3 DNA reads TGTGCCAGCAGTCCCGGGAGACCCTCCACCGGGGAGCTGTTTTTT. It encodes CASSPGRPSTGELFF.